This entry features one T cell receptor (beta chain) sequence. A second about 7 to 11 cycle PCR used barcoded and J-beta primers. Each CDR3 protein is one row after TCRdb ran MiXCR on the 5' RACE reads. The repertoire holds 1.2 million to 1.5 million distinct CDR3 sequences, with roughly 59% as singletons. CDR1 and CDR2 from the germline V gene are MNHNS and SASEGT. The length of the CDR3 is 14 residues. With 5 bases removed from V and 4 bases from J, the gap between germline ends came to 11 bases. This record comes from a study of blood T cells in healthy people across ages. This clonotype originated in a young man in good health. J is TRBJ1-4 and V is TRBV6-1, with a tentative D call TRBD1 (5 bases). Sample: blood. The CDR3 region is CASSLGRNNEKLFF. CDR3 coding DNA: TGTGCCAGCAGTCTGGGACGGAATAATGAAAAACTGTTTTTT.